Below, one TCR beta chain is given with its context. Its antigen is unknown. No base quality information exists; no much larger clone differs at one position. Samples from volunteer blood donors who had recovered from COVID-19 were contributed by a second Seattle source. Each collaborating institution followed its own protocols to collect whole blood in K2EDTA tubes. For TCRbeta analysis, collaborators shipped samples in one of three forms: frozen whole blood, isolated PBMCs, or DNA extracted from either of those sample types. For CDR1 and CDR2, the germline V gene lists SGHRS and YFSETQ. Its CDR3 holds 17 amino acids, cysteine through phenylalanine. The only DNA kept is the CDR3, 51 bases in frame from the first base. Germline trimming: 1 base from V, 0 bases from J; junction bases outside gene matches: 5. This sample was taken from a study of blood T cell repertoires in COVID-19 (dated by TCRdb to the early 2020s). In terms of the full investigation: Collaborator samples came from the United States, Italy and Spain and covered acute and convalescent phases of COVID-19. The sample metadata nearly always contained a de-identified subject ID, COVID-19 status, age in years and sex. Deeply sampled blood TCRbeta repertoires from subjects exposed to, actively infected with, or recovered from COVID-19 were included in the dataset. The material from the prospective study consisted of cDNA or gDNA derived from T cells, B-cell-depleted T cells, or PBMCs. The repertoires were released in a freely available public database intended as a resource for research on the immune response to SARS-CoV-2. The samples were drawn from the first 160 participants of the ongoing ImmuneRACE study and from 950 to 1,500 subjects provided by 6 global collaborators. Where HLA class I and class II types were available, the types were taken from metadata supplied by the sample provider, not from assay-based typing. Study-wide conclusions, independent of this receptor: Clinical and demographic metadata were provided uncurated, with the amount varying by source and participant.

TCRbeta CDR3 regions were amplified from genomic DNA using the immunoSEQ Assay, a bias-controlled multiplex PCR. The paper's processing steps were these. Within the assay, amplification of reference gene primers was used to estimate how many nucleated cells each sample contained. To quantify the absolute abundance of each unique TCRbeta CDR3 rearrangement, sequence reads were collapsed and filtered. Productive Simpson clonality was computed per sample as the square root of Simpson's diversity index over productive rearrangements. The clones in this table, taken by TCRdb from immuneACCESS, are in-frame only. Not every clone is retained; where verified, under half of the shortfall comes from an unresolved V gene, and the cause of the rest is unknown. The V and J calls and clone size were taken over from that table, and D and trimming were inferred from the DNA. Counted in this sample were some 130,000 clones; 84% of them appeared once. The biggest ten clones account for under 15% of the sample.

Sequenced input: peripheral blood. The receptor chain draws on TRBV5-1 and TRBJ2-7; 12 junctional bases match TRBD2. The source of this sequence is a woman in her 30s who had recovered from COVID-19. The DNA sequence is TGCGCCAGCAGCTTGTCGACTAGCGGGGGCTTCTCCTACGAGCAGTACTTC. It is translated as CASSLSTSGGFSYEQYF.